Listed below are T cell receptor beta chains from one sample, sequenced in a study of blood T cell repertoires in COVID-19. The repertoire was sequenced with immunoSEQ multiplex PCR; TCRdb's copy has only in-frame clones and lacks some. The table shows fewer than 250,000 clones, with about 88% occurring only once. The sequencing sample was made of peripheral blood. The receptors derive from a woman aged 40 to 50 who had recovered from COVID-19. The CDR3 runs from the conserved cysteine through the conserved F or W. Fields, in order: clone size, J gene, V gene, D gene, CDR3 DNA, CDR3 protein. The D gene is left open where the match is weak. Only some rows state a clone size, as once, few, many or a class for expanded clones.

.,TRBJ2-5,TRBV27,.,TGTGCCATCCTACCCCAAGAGGGGGAAGGGGGTGAAGAGACCCAGTACTTC,CAILPQEGEGGEETQYF
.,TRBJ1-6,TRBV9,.,TGTGCCAGCAGCGTAACCCAGGATAATTCACCCCTCCACTTT,CASSVTQDNSPLHF
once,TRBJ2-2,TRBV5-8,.,TGTGCCAGCAGCTGGACGGGAGCCGGCACCGGGGAGCTGTTTTTT,CASSWTGAGTGELFF
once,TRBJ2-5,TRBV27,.,TGTGCCAGCAGTTCTCTCTATGGAAAAGACAACCAAGAGACCCAGTACTTC,CASSSLYGKDNQETQYF
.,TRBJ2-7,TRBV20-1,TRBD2,TGCAGTGCTAGTGGTCCTAGCGGGAACTACGAGCAGTACTTC,CSASGPSGNYEQYF
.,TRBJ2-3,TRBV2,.,TGTGCCAGCGGTCTGGACGGGAGTCTCCCAGATACGCAGTATTTT,CASGLDGSLPDTQYF
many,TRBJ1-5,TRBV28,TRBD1,TGTGCCAGCAGACCCCAGGGACAGCACAATCAGCCCCAGCATTTT,CASRPQGQHNQPQHF
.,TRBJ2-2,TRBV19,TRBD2,TGTGCCAGTAGTACCGGGGCTAGCGGGGCGAACACCGGGGAGCTGTTTTTT,CASSTGASGANTGELFF
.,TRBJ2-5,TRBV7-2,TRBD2,TGTGCCAGCAGCTTAATCCCCGGGAGGGGCACCCAGTACTTC,CASSLIPGRGTQYF
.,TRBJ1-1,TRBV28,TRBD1,TGTGCCAGCAGCAGTAGGGGGACAGGGGATACTGAAGCTTTCTTT,CASSSRGTGDTEAFF
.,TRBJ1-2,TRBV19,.,TGTGCCAGTAGTACTTCGACAGCCTTAGGTGGCTACACCTTC,CASSTSTALGGYTF
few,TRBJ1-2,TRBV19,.,TGTGCCAGTAGTATGGGGCAGACCTTCGGTGGCTACACCTTC,CASSMGQTFGGYTF
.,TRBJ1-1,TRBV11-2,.,TGTGCCAGCAGCCCAGAGGATAATGAAGCTTTCTTT,CASSPEDNEAFF
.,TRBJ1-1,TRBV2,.,TGTGCCAGCATGGCACAGGGTTCGGACACTGAAGCTTTCTTT,CASMAQGSDTEAFF
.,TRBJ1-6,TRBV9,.,TGTGCCAGCAGTTATTATAATTCACCCCTCCACTTT,CASSYYNSPLHF
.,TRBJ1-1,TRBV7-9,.,TGTGCCAGCAGCGCCCAAGGGGACACTGAAGCTTTCTTT,CASSAQGDTEAFF
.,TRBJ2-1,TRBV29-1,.,TGCAGCGTCGGAAGCGGCTCGGTAGCCTACAATGAGCAGTTCTTC,CSVGSGSVAYNEQFF
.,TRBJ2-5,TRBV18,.,TGTGCCAGCTCACCGAACAGGGCGGTCGGAGAGACCCAGTACTTC,CASSPNRAVGETQYF
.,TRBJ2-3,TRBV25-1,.,TGTGCCAGCAGTGAGCTCGCGACAGTGACAGATACGCAGTATTTT,CASSELATVTDTQYF
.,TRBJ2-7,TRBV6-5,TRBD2,TGTGCCAGCAGGCTAGCGGGAGAACGGTACGAGCAGTACTTC,CASRLAGERYEQYF
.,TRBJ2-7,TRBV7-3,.,TGTGCCAGCAGCTCCGGGTCTTTGCAGTACTTC,CASSSGSLQYF
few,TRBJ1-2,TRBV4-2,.,TGTGCCAGCAGCCCCTCCGGGAACAACTATGGCTACACCTTC,CASSPSGNNYGYTF
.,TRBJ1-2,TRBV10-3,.,TGTGCCAGCCCCCACGGGGGCTACACCTTC,CASPHGGYTF
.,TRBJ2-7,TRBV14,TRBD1,TGTGCCAGCAGCCAAGATGACAGGGTGTGGGAGCAGTACTTC,CASSQDDRVWEQYF
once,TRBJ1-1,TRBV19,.,TGTGCCAGTACCACGGGGGGGGCGTTCACTGAAGCTTTCTTT,CASTTGGAFTEAFF
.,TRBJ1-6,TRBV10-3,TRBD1,TGTGCCATCAGTGCCGGGACAGGGGATAATTCACCCCTCCACTTT,CAISAGTGDNSPLHF
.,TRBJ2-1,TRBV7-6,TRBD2,TGTGCCAGCAGCTTATTGCTAGCGGGAGGGCGGGGTGAGCAGTTCTTC,CASSLLLAGGRGEQFF
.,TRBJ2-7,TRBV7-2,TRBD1,TGTGCCAGCAGCTTCAACAGGGGAGACTACGAGCAGTACTTC,CASSFNRGDYEQYF
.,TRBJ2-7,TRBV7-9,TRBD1,TGTGCCAGCAGCCAGGGGCCCCCGGGACAGGGCCCCTACGAGCAGTACTTC,CASSQGPPGQGPYEQYF
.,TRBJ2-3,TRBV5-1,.,TGCGCCAGCAGCGCAACAGGGCCTAGCACAGATACGCAGTATTTT,CASSATGPSTDTQYF
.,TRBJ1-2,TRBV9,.,TGTGCCAGCAGCGTAGACGGGGGGCGGGACTATGGCTACACCTTC,CASSVDGGRDYGYTF
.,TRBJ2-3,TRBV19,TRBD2,TGTGCCAGTAGTTTCGGACTAGCGGGGACCCGCACAGATACGCAGTATTTT,CASSFGLAGTRTDTQYF
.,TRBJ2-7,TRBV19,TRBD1,TGTGCCAGTAGTATTGGGGACAGGGTTGGATCCTACGAGCAGTACTTC,CASSIGDRVGSYEQYF
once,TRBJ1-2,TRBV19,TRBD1,TGTGCCAGTACCATGTGGGGGACAGCCAACTATGGCTACACCTTC,CASTMWGTANYGYTF
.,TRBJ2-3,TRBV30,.,TGTGCCTGGAGTGCTCAGGGCACAGATACGCAGTATTTT,CAWSAQGTDTQYF
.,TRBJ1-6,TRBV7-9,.,TGTGCCAGCAGTGCTGACACGGGGAATTCACCCCTCCACTTT,CASSADTGNSPLHF
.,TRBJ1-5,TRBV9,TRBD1,TGTGCCAGCAGCCCTAAGGGACAGGATAGCAATCAGCCCCAGCATTTT,CASSPKGQDSNQPQHF
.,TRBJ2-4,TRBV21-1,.,TGTGCCAGCAGCAATCTCAAACCTCCTGAACAAGGGACTACCAAAAACATTCAGTACTTC,CASSNLKPPEQGTTKNIQYF
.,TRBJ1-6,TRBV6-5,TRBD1,TGTGCCAGCAGGAGGGACAGGAGGAGTTCACCCCTCCACTTT,CASRRDRRSSPLHF
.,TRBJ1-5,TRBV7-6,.,TGTGCCAGCAGCCCCGGCAGGGACTGGAATCAGCCCCAGCATTTT,CASSPGRDWNQPQHF
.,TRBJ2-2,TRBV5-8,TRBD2,TGTGCCAGCAGCCGCCTGGGGGAGGGTGCCGGGGAGCTGTTTTTT,CASSRLGEGAGELFF
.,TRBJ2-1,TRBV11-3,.,TGTGCCAGCAGCTCTTCCGGGATCTACAATGAGCAGTTCTTC,CASSSSGIYNEQFF
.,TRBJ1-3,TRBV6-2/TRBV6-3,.,TGTGCCAGCAGTTACTCGAGGGTCCAGAACACCATATATTTT,CASSYSRVQNTIYF
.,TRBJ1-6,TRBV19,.,TGTGCCAGTAGTTTTCAAAGACGGGATTCACCCCTCCACTTT,CASSFQRRDSPLHF
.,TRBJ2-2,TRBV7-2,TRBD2,TGTGCCAGCAGCTTAGTAGTGACTAGCGGGACTGGGGAGCTGTTTTTT,CASSLVVTSGTGELFF
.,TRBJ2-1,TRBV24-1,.,TGTGCCACCAGTGATTCTGGGACAGAGCAGTTCTTC,CATSDSGTEQFF
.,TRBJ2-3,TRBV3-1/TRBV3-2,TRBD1,TGTGCCAGCAGCCTTCGACAGGGGGCCGTGATCGGCACAGATACGCAGTATTTT,CASSLRQGAVIGTDTQYF
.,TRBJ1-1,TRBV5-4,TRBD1,TGTGCCAGCAGCTGGGACAGGTCGAACACTGAAGCTTTCTTT,CASSWDRSNTEAFF
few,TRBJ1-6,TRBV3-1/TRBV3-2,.,TGTGCCAGCAGCCAAGGTAGAGCCTTCTCACCCCTCCACTTT,CASSQGRAFSPLHF
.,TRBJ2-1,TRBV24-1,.,TGTGCCACCAGTGATTTAGGGACACCTTCCTACAATGAGCAGTTCTTC,CATSDLGTPSYNEQFF
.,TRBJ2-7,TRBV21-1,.,TGTGCCTGCCCCGGGGACTACGAGCAGTACTTC,CACPGDYEQYF
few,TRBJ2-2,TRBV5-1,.,TGCGCCAGCAGCTGGGGGCGGAGCGGGGAGCTGTTTTTT,CASSWGRSGELFF
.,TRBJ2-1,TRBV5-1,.,TGCGCCAGCAGCTTGGCCGTCCTCTCCTACAATGAGCAGTTCTTC,CASSLAVLSYNEQFF
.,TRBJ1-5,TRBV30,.,TGTGCCTGGAGTGTATCAACTCTCGGACAGTACAATCAGCCCCAGCATTTT,CAWSVSTLGQYNQPQHF
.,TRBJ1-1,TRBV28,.,TGTGCCAGCGTAAATTGGCCTCGGGGAACTGAAGCTTTCTTT,CASVNWPRGTEAFF
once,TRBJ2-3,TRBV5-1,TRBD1,TGCGCCAGCAGTTTGGGACAGACCACAGATACGCAGTATTTT,CASSLGQTTDTQYF
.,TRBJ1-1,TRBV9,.,TGTGCCAGCAGCGTAGGGGCGGGGTCAGCTGAAGCTTTCTTT,CASSVGAGSAEAFF
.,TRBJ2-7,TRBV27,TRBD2,TGTGCCAGCAGGGGGGAGGGCCTCTACGAGCAGTACTTC,CASRGEGLYEQYF
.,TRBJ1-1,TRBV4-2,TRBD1,TGTGCCAGCAGCCAAGGCGAGGGACAGATGAACACTGAAGCTTTCTTT,CASSQGEGQMNTEAFF
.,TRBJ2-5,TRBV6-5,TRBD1,TGTGCCAGCAGTTGGACAGGGAGCGGGGAGACCCAGTACTTC,CASSWTGSGETQYF